Listed here are 28 T cell receptor beta chains from one sample, sequenced in a study of blood T cell repertoires in COVID-19. Assay used: immunoSEQ multiplex PCR; TCRdb lists only in-frame clones, some missing. The sample contains roughly 180,000 clones, 60% to 85% of which appear only once. Sequencing was performed on peripheral blood. The receptors originated from a woman aged 50 to 60 with active or convalescent COVID-19.

This clone was observed a handful of times. The chain is built from TRBV27 and TRBJ1-4; D not certain. Trimming took 5 bases from V and 10 from J, leaving 17 bases between them. CDR3 size: 14 residues. Germline CDR1 MNHEY, CDR2 SMNVEV (reference sequence). The DNA of the CDR3 is TGTGCCAGCAGTCCAGCACAGCGGAACGGAAAACTGTTTTTT. Amino acids: CASSPAQRNGKLFF.

This clone came up a few times. The chain recombines TRBV6-2 or TRBV6-3 with TRBJ2-7; D might be TRBD2 (6 bases). The CDR3 is 17 amino acids. Trimming stripped 5 bases from V and 3 bases from J, with 23 bases between. Germline-derived CDR1 and CDR2 are MNHEY and SVGEGT. This CDR3 reads CASSKLPTSRGNYEQYF. CDR3 coding DNA: TGTGCCAGCAGTAAACTCCCAACTAGCCGGGGGAACTACGAGCAGTACTTC.

The rearrangement links TRBV19 to TRBJ2-7, with 8 positions matching TRBD2. The V segment lost 1 base and the J segment 3 bases; nucleotides outside the gene matches: 5. The CDR3 totals 15 residues. CDR1 is LNHDA and CDR2 is SQIVND in the germline V gene (reference sequence). CDR3 nucleotides: TGTGCCAGTAGTATAGGGAGCGGGAGAGTCTACGAGCAGTACTTC. Translation gives CASSIGSGRVYEQYF.

J is TRBJ2-2 and V is TRBV9; 12 nucleotides agree with TRBD2. Germline trimming cut 1 base from V and 3 bases from J; bases unmatched to any gene: 4. Germline V gives CDR1 SGDLS, CDR2 YYNGEE. The CDR3 has 17 residues. In DNA, the CDR3 is TGTGCCAGCAGCGTAATACTAGCGGGAGGACACACCGGGGAGCTGTTTTTT. Translation: CASSVILAGGHTGELFF.

This chain connects TRBV6-1 to TRBJ1-1, with D possibly being TRBD1 (5 bases). Germline-derived CDR1 and CDR2 are MNHNS and SASEGT. The CDR3 extends over 15 amino acids. Between the trimmed V and J ends, which lost 3 bases and 1 base, there was a span of 12 bases. CDR3 sequence reads: CASSDGRAQNTEAFF. CDR3 nucleotide sequence: TGTGCCAGCAGTGACGGCAGGGCACAGAACACTGAAGCTTTCTTT.

The rearrangement links TRBV5-4 to TRBJ1-1; 7 nucleotides align to TRBD1. V was pared by 4 bases and J by 4 bases, with 1 base of the junction left unmatched. The CDR3 has 12 residues. Germline V gene sequence: CDR1 SGHNT, CDR2 YYREEE (reference sequence). The CDR3 spells CASSHRGTEAFF. The CDR3 nucleotides are TGTGCCAGCAGCCACAGGGGCACTGAAGCTTTCTTT.

The chain couples TRBV3-1 (or the pseudogene TRBV3-2) to TRBJ1-2; 9 bases match TRBD1. Germline V gene sequence: CDR1 LGHDT, CDR2 YNNKEL (reference sequence). This CDR3 spans 15 amino acids. The J segment lost 2 bases and the V segment lost 3 bases, leaving 4 bases of the junction unmatched. CDR3 nucleotides: TGTGCCAGCAGCCAGGAGGGACAGGGAAACTATGGCTACACCTTC. It translates to CASSQEGQGNYGYTF.

In this sample, this clone turned up a few times. The rearrangement joins TRBV27 to TRBJ2-5; tentative D call: TRBD2 (6 bases). CDR1 is MNHEY and CDR2 is SMNVEV in the germline V gene (reference sequence). V was clipped by 6 bases and J by 6 bases, with 23 bases between them. CDR3 length: 16 residues. The CDR3 reads CASRRVVGQGGKTQYF. CDR3 bases: TGTGCCAGCAGAAGAGTGGTGGGCCAGGGAGGCAAGACCCAGTACTTC.

This clone has more than one count but fewer than ten. The chain joins TRBV7-2 to TRBJ2-5, with D possibly TRBD1 on 6 matching bases. CDR1 SGHTA and CDR2 FQGNSA come from the germline V gene. The V end lost 6 bases, the J end lost 1 base, and 12 bases lay between the germline ends. The CDR3 extends over 14 amino acids. The chain's CDR3 is CASSSTGIQETQYF. The CDR3 DNA sequence: TGTGCCAGCAGTTCCACAGGGATCCAAGAGACCCAGTACTTC.

The V gene is TRBV19, the J gene TRBJ1-2, with 7 bases aligning to TRBD1. Germline V CDR1 and CDR2: LNHDA, SQIVND (reference sequence). The junction had 9 bases not matched to a gene; V was cut back by 3 bases and J by 2 bases. This CDR3 contains 16 residues. The CDR3 nucleotides read TGTGCCAGTAGTATCCTGAACAGGGGAGAGAACTATGGCTACACCTTC. Its protein is CASSILNRGENYGYTF.

This rearrangement joins TRBV5-5 to TRBJ1-2, with D perhaps TRBD1 (5 bases). V lost 4 bases and J lost 7, with 20 bases in between. CDR3 size: 15 residues. Germline CDR1 and CDR2: SGHKS and YYEKEE (reference sequence). The CDR3 spells CASSVGPGESFGYTF. In DNA, the CDR3 is TGTGCCAGCAGCGTTGGCCCGGGGGAGAGTTTTGGCTACACCTTC.

The genes are TRBV3-1 (or the pseudogene TRBV3-2) and TRBJ1-2; D ambiguous. Looked up from germline, CDR1 is LGHDT and CDR2 is YNNKEL (reference sequence). Trimming left V 1 base short and J 8 bases short, with 17 bases between. The CDR3 has 15 residues. The CDR3 protein is CASSQAAENYQGYTF. In nucleotides, the CDR3 is TGTGCCAGCAGCCAAGCTGCCGAAAACTACCAAGGCTACACCTTC.

This clone has more than one count but fewer than ten. V usage is TRBV9 and J usage is TRBJ1-1; D call uncertain. The length of the CDR3 is 14 residues. The ends were cut back, 0 bases at V and 1 base at J, with 7 bases in the middle. Per the germline V gene, CDR1 is SGDLS and CDR2 is YYNGEE. The CDR3 DNA is TGTGCCAGCAGCGTAGGGTCCAGGAACACTGAAGCTTTCTTT. This translates into CASSVGSRNTEAFF.

This clone was seen once. The V call is TRBV30, the J call TRBJ2-7; tentative D call: TRBD1 (5 bases). The CDR3 loop spans 14 amino acids. Trimming removed 4 bases from V and 1 base from J, with 14 bases in between. Germline V CDR1 and CDR2: GTSNPN, SVGIG (reference sequence). CDR3 sequence (DNA): TGTGCCTGGACGTTTAAGGGGCGTTCCTACGAGCAGTACTTC. Residues: CAWTFKGRSYEQYF.

This sequence joins TRBV2 and TRBJ1-2; D is perhaps TRBD1 (6 bases). Between the trimmed V and J ends, which lost 0 bases and 2 bases, there was a span of 10 bases. The germline CDR1 and CDR2 sequences are SNHLY and FYNNEI. The CDR3 consists of 15 residues. In nucleotides, the CDR3 is TGTGCCAGCAGTGAAGCGCGGGGGCTCAACTATGGCTACACCTTC. Translation gives CASSEARGLNYGYTF.

V usage is TRBV19 and J usage is TRBJ1-4; no clear D gene. Germline V CDR1 and CDR2: LNHDA, SQIVND (reference sequence). The germline V and J ends were trimmed by 7 bases and 3 bases, with 9 bases remaining between them. CDR3 length equals 13 residues. CDR3 coding DNA: TGTGCCAGTAAGGCGGATCCTAATGAAAAACTGTTTTTT. As protein: CASKADPNEKLFF.

The V gene is TRBV9, the J gene TRBJ1-5; 7 bases are a match to TRBD1. The V gene end was trimmed by 5 bases and the J gene end by 5 bases; junction bases not matched to a gene: 10. CDR3 size: 15 residues. The germline V gene has CDR1 SGDLS and CDR2 YYNGEE. The CDR3 region is CASSRTGDPHQPQHF. The CDR3 nucleotides read TGTGCCAGCAGTCGGACAGGAGATCCTCATCAGCCCCAGCATTTT.

The CDR3 spells CASSPDGTGHSGANVLTF. CDR3 DNA: TGTGCCAGTAGCCCAGACGGGACAGGGCACTCTGGGGCCAACGTCCTGACTTTC. This sequence joins TRBV19 and TRBJ2-6, with TRBD1 matching 9 bases. CDR1 and CDR2 from the germline V gene are LNHDA and SQIVND (reference sequence). Losses at the gene ends were 6 bases for V and 0 bases for J; bases not matched to a gene: 9. The CDR3 is 18 amino acids.

A single count supports this clone. The gene calls are TRBV7-6 and TRBJ1-6; 8 bases agree with TRBD1. Germline V gives CDR1 SGHVS, CDR2 FNYEAQ. This CDR3 is built from 14 residues. The V and J ends lost 5 bases and 12 bases, in that order; junction bases with no gene match: 9. CDR3 nucleotide sequence: TGTGCCAGCAGCCCATACAGGGGGTATGTACCCCTCCACTTT. Protein sequence: CASSPYRGYVPLHF.

The rearrangement uses TRBV30 and TRBJ1-2; 7 bases map to TRBD1. The CDR3 consists of 14 residues. From germline, CDR1 is GTSNPN and CDR2 SVGIG (reference sequence). Unmatched junction bases numbered 6, after V lost 0 bases and J lost 5 bases. CDR3 bases: TGTGCCTGGAGTGTACAGGGGCGTCGGTATGGCTACACCTTC. Its protein is CAWSVQGRRYGYTF.

This clone was seen once. This rearrangement joins TRBV28 to TRBJ2-3; TRBD2 matches 9 bases. V lost 3 bases to trimming and J lost 4 bases; unmatched junction nucleotides: 5. CDR1 is MDHEN and CDR2 is SYDVKM in the germline V gene. The CDR3 contains 15 residues. CDR3 loop: CASSFSGSLPDTQYF. The CDR3 DNA reads as TGTGCCAGCAGTTTTAGCGGGAGTCTCCCAGATACGCAGTATTTT. Supplemented by reference TRBV28 and TRBJ2-3, the full variable domain reads DVKVTQSSRYLVKRTGEKVFLECVQDMDHENMFWYRQDPGLGLRLIYFSYDVKMKEKGDIPEGYSVSREKKERFSLILESASTNQTSMYLCASSFSGSLPDTQYFGPGTRLTVL.

The rearrangement uses TRBV7-9 and TRBJ2-1; 7 positions agree with TRBD2. CDR1 is SEHNR, CDR2 FQNEAQ, per germline (reference sequence). This CDR3 spans 15 amino acids. Unmatched junction bases numbered 11, after V lost 1 base and J lost 11 bases. CDR3 sequence reads: CASSLEGGTIAKQFF. The DNA of the CDR3 is TGTGCCAGCAGCTTAGAAGGTGGGACTATAGCTAAGCAGTTCTTC.

CDR3 residues: CASSISWDFLTEQFF. The CDR3, as DNA: TGTGCCAGTAGTATTTCTTGGGACTTCCTAACTGAGCAGTTCTTC. The gene calls are TRBV19 and TRBJ2-1, with D possibly being TRBD2 (6 bases). Germline CDR1 LNHDA, CDR2 SQIVND (reference sequence). The CDR3 consists of 15 residues. Trimming left V 3 bases short and J 9 bases short, with 18 bases between.

The genes are TRBV5-4 and TRBJ2-2; D might be TRBD2 (5 bases). With 1 base removed from V and 2 bases from J, the gap between germline ends came to 6 bases. CDR3 length: 14 residues. Germline CDR1 is SGHNT and CDR2 is YYREEE (reference sequence). Here the CDR3 DNA reads TGTGCCAGCAGCTTGAGCGGAAACACCGGGGAGCTGTTTTTT. This encodes CASSLSGNTGELFF.

J is TRBJ2-1 and V is TRBV7-2; D is perhaps TRBD2 (6 bases). V gave up 5 bases and J gave up 8 bases, with 16 bases separating them. CDR3 length equals 14 residues. Germline lookup yields CDR1 SGHTA and CDR2 FQGNSA. In DNA, the CDR3 is TGTGCCAGCAGCCGGGAGTTTCCCAGGGATGAGCAGTTCTTC. Encoded protein: CASSREFPRDEQFF.

The CDR3 bases are TGTGCCAGTACCATGGACAGTTTGGCGACCAATTCACCCCTCCACTTT. Its protein product is CASTMDSLATNSPLHF. The J gene is TRBJ1-6, the V gene TRBV19; the D gene is possibly TRBD1 (6 bases). The V gene lost 7 bases and the J gene lost 7 bases, with 20 bases spanning the gap. The CDR3 spans 16 residues. Looked up from germline, CDR1 is LNHDA and CDR2 is SQIVND (reference sequence).

The V and J genes are TRBV7-3 and TRBJ1-6; no firm D call. The CDR3 runs 13 residues. Germline CDR1 and CDR2: SGHTA and FQGTGA. The V end lost 1 base, the J end lost 8 bases, and 6 bases lay between the germline ends. This chain's CDR3 is CASSLSGDSPLHF. CDR3 bases: TGTGCCAGCAGCTTAAGCGGGGATTCACCCCTCCACTTT.

This clone was detected only a few times. The rearrangement links TRBV1 to TRBJ2-1; the table's D call, TRBD2, was not checked against the DNA. TRBV1 is an annotated pseudogene. CDR3 length: 14 amino acids. The CDR3 DNA sequence: TGCACCAGCAGCCAACACTATATAGCGGGAACGGGGTTCTTC. Translating it yields CTSSQHYIAGTGFF.